This TCR beta chain appears in the sequencing data of a study of OX40 agonist ivuxolimab in advanced cancers. Describing the broader study: Ivuxolimab was an agonistic, fully human IgG2 monoclonal antibody directed against OX40 (CD134), a costimulatory receptor. The purpose of peripheral TCRbeta sequencing was to test whether ivuxolimab changed TCR sequence diversity and led to clonal T-cell expansion. In the dose-escalation cohort, 65% to 85% of patients were male, and the mean age was around 60 years with a range of roughly 20 to 80. Patients were allowed to have had prior anti-PD-1, anti-PD-L1 or anti-CTLA-4 therapy, and around 40% of the dose-escalation patients had previously received checkpoint inhibitors. Partial responses occurred in three dose-escalation patients, of whom one had hepatocellular carcinoma and two had cutaneous melanoma. The paper covers the monotherapy dose-escalation part of the phase I ivuxolimab trial, which included N ≈ 57 patients. Of the approximately 50 patients in dose escalation, 19 had hepatocellular carcinoma, approximately 15 had melanoma, 9 had renal cell carcinoma and 9 had head and neck cancer. Intravenous ivuxolimab was administered to patients every 2 weeks at six dose levels: 0.01, 0.1, 0.3, 1.5, 3 and 10 mg/kg. Here is what the overall study found, with its caveats: After ivuxolimab, CD8+ T cells had more expanded clones than CD4+ T cells on average. At doses from 0.1 to 3.0 mg/kg, clonal expansion was seen in both CD4+ and CD8+ blood T cells between baseline and week 6. Partial responders in the 0.1-3.0 mg/kg groups had among the lowest normalized peripheral clonal expansion, especially among CD8+ T cells. Low levels of normalized T-cell clonal expansion were also seen in some nonresponding patients. The antigen specificity of the peripheral T cells that underwent clonal expansion was not determined.

For sequencing of the TCRbeta CDR3 region, genomic DNA was extracted from the sorted cells. TCRbeta CDR3 regions were sequenced using the immunoSEQ Assay. TCRdb re-hosts the immuneACCESS table, in-frame sequences only. Its copies lack some clones; in the studies checked, an unresolved V gene accounts for under half of them, and the cause for the rest is not known. Here the sample has some 30,000 clones; roughly 83% occur a single time. The ten most abundant clones make up roughly 15% of the sample. CDR1 and CDR2, per the germline V gene (reference sequence), are SEHNR and FQNEAQ. V and J lose 4 bases and 0 bases, and a span of 6 bases separates them. The CDR3 goes from the cysteine to the phenylalanine over 14 residues. Only the CDR3 part of the read is kept: 42 bases, read in frame from the first base. This clone was found once. What antigen it recognizes has not been identified. No base-level quality is on record; no much larger clone is a single base apart.

The trial excluded patients who had a history of autoimmune disease or were on systemic immunosuppression. Peripheral blood for TCR sequencing was collected from all dose cohorts at baseline, on cycle 4 day 1, and on cycle 7 day 1. The samples were taken from a phase I, first-in-human, multicenter, open-label dose-escalation trial of ivuxolimab. Adults with locally advanced or metastatic head and neck squamous cell, hepatocellular, melanoma or renal cell carcinoma were enrolled in the trial. Before TCR sequencing, CD4+ T cells and CD8+ T cells from peripheral blood were sorted into separate populations.

The sample consisted of CD4+ or CD8+ T cells sorted from blood, taken in a trial of the OX40 agonist ivuxolimab. This chain joins TRBV7-9 to TRBJ2-2, with no confidently assigned D gene. This sequence was found in an adult with an advanced solid tumor such as melanoma, head and neck, liver or kidney cancer. The DNA sequence is TGTGCCAGCAGCTCCACAGCGAACACCGGGGAGCTGTTTTTT. This encodes CASSSTANTGELFF. Where the CDR3 stops, the reference TRBV7-9 and TRBJ2-2 genes take over; the full variable domain is DTGVSQNPRHKITKRGQNVTFRCDPISEHNRLYWYRQTLGQGPEFLTYFQNEAQLEKSRLLSDRFSAERPKGSFSTLEIQRTEQGDSAMYLCASSSTANTGELFFGEGSRLTVL.